These T cell receptor beta chains were read from a single sample in a study of T cell responses to AZD1222 COVID-19 vaccine. Produced via immunoSEQ multiplex PCR; TCRdb's table is partial and in-frame only. The profile shows 150,000 to 200,000 clones, 94% of them singletons. Sequencing was performed on peripheral blood, taken on day 0 of AZD1222 vaccination. The origin of the receptors is an adult in good health. Each CDR3 is given with its conserved first and last residue. The D gene is left open where the match is weak. Clone size, where shown, is once, few, many, or a class for clones that have expanded.

.,TRBV7-3,TRBJ1-1,.,TGTGCCAGCAGCCAGGGTGGGCCGGGAACTGAAGCTTTCTTT,CASSQGGPGTEAFF
.,TRBV6-5,TRBJ1-1,.,TGTGCCAGCGGCGAGGTTTTGAGGAACACTGAAGCTTTCTTT,CASGEVLRNTEAFF
.,TRBV19,TRBJ1-2,.,TGTGCCAGTAGTATAAAAGTAGACTATGGCTACACCTTC,CASSIKVDYGYTF
.,TRBV10-3,TRBJ1-1,.,TGTGCCTCGGGGGGCGGCAGCACTGAAGCTTTCTTT,CASGGGSTEAFF
TRBD1,TRBV11-2,TRBJ1-4,.,TGTGCCAGCAGCTTAGGTAAACAGGGGGCGCCGAATGAAAAACTGTTTTTT,CASSLGKQGAPNEKLFF
TRBD1,TRBV10-3,TRBJ1-1,.,TGTGCCGTTCGACCAGGGGGGGTGAACACTGAAGCTTTCTTT,CAVRPGGVNTEAFF
TRBD1,TRBV5-1,TRBJ2-7,once,TGCGCCAGCAGCGGAAGGGGACAGGGGTTCGAGCAGTACTTC,CASSGRGQGFEQYF
TRBD1,TRBV5-1,TRBJ2-7,.,TGCGCCAGCAGCTTGGCCGGGACAGGGAATCACTACGAGCAGTACTTC,CASSLAGTGNHYEQYF
.,TRBV5-6,TRBJ1-1,.,TGTGCCAGTACTCTGGACGGGGCCACTGAAGCTTTCTTT,CASTLDGATEAFF
TRBD1,TRBV24-1,TRBJ1-1,.,TGTGCCACCAGTGTCGACAGGGGGCGAAGGACTGAAGCTTTCTTT,CATSVDRGRRTEAFF
.,TRBV20-1,TRBJ2-7,.,TGCAGTGCTATACAGCAATACGAGCAGTACTTC,CSAIQQYEQYF
.,TRBV28,TRBJ1-1,once,TGTGCCAGCAGTCCCGGGAGGGAAACTGAAGCTTTCTTT,CASSPGRETEAFF
.,TRBV18,TRBJ1-3,.,TGTGCCAGCTCACCCGGGTCTGGAAACACCATATATTTT,CASSPGSGNTIYF
.,TRBV4-1,TRBJ2-7,.,TGCGCCAGCAGCCGAGAAGGGGGGGTCTACGAGCAGTACTTC,CASSREGGVYEQYF
.,TRBV5-4,TRBJ1-4,.,TGTGCCAGCAGCTTGAGGGACACCCTAGAAGAAAAACTGTTTTTT,CASSLRDTLEEKLFF
.,TRBV7-3,TRBJ1-3,.,TGTGCCAGCAGCTTAGGGGCTCCAAGCTCTGGAAACACCATATATTTT,CASSLGAPSSGNTIYF
.,TRBV7-9,TRBJ2-7,.,TGTGCCAGCAGCTTAGACCCGACCTACGAGCAGTACTTC,CASSLDPTYEQYF
.,TRBV27,TRBJ2-1,few,TGTGCCAGCAGTTATGGGGGACCCTACAATGAGCAGTTCTTC,CASSYGGPYNEQFF
TRBD2,TRBV3-1/TRBV3-2,TRBJ2-3,.,TGTGCCAGCAGCCCAGACCCGGGGCGGGAGGGCCTCACAGATACGCAGTATTTT,CASSPDPGREGLTDTQYF
TRBD1,TRBV6-5,TRBJ2-2,.,TGTGCCAGCACCCTTACAGGGGGCACCGGGGAGCTGTTTTTT,CASTLTGGTGELFF
.,TRBV5-4,TRBJ1-1,.,TGTGCCAGCAGCTTGGGGGAGTGGGGCCTGAACACTGAAGCTTTCTTT,CASSLGEWGLNTEAFF
.,TRBV10-3,TRBJ1-1,.,TGTGCCATCACGGCAGGGGTTGGCACTGAAGCTTTCTTT,CAITAGVGTEAFF
.,TRBV7-3,TRBJ2-1,.,TGTGCCAGCAGCTTAATCCGCTCCTACAATGAGCAGTTCTTC,CASSLIRSYNEQFF
.,TRBV27,TRBJ1-1,once,TGTGCCAGCAGTTTCGGGGTCGTGGGCACTGAAGCTTTCTTT,CASSFGVVGTEAFF
.,TRBV5-1,TRBJ1-1,.,TGCGCCAGCAGCTTAGGAACAGGGATGAACACTGAAGCTTTCTTT,CASSLGTGMNTEAFF
.,TRBV12-3/TRBV12-4,TRBJ2-2,.,TGTGCCAGCACCGCAGGGCCCGGGGAGCTGTTTTTT,CASTAGPGELFF
.,TRBV6-5,TRBJ1-5,.,TGTGCCAGCAGTCCCGGGACACATAGCAATCAGCCCCAGCATTTT,CASSPGTHSNQPQHF
.,TRBV7-8,TRBJ1-5,.,TGTGCCAGCAGCTTAGCTTCTTATAGCAATCAGCCCCAGCATTTT,CASSLASYSNQPQHF
TRBD2,TRBV27,TRBJ2-1,.,TGTGCCAGCAGTTTATTGGGGTTAGCGGGCGACAATGAGCAGTTCTTC,CASSLLGLAGDNEQFF
TRBD1,TRBV4-1,TRBJ1-1,.,TGCGCCAGCAGCCAAGATATAGGACAGGGGGGGAGGGCAGCTTTCTTT,CASSQDIGQGGRAAFF
TRBD1,TRBV28,TRBJ1-6,.,TGTGCCAGCAGCCGTCTAGGGACAGGGGGCTCGAGGTCTTCACCCCTCCACTTT,CASSRLGTGGSRSSPLHF
.,TRBV28,TRBJ2-2,few,TGTGCCAGCAGTTTGCATACCGGGGAGCTGTTTTTT,CASSLHTGELFF
TRBD2,TRBV9,TRBJ2-5,.,TGTGCCAGCAGCAAGGATGCGGGAGCGGGAGAGACCCAGTACTTC,CASSKDAGAGETQYF
TRBD2,TRBV7-2,TRBJ2-6,.,TGTGCCAGCAGCTCGGGAGGTCTTGGGGCCAACGTCCTGACTTTC,CASSSGGLGANVLTF
TRBD1,TRBV18,TRBJ1-2,once,TGTGCCACCGAAAAGGGGGCAGCTATGAGCTACACCTTC,CATEKGAAMSYTF
.,TRBV7-2,TRBJ2-2,.,TGTGCCAGCAGCTCAGGTTGGCATAGGAACACCGGGGAGCTGTTTTTT,CASSSGWHRNTGELFF
TRBD2,TRBV18,TRBJ2-5,.,TGTGCCAGCTCACCGGGGAGGGCGGCAGAGACCCAGTACTTC,CASSPGRAAETQYF
.,TRBV19,TRBJ1-5,.,TGTGCCAGTAGTAACGCGGGGATCTTTAGCAATCAGCCCCAGCATTTT,CASSNAGIFSNQPQHF
.,TRBV4-1,TRBJ1-3,.,TGCGCCAGCAGCCAAGAATCGGGGCGAAACACCATATATTTT,CASSQESGRNTIYF
TRBD1,TRBV29-1,TRBJ1-2,.,TGCAGCGTTGAGGTCCGGCCAGGGGGCGCCGCCTATGGCTACACCTTC,CSVEVRPGGAAYGYTF
.,TRBV18,TRBJ2-3,.,TGTGCCAGCTCACCACCAGGCACAGATACGCAGTATTTT,CASSPPGTDTQYF
TRBD2,TRBV29-1,TRBJ2-3,.,TGCAGCGTTGTGGGCCTAGCGGGAGGAGGTGATACGCAGTATTTT,CSVVGLAGGGDTQYF
.,TRBV18,TRBJ2-2,once,TGTGCCAGCTCACCGCCCGGGGAGCTGTTTTTT,CASSPPGELFF
.,TRBV18,TRBJ2-7,.,TGTGCCAGCTCACTTGCGGGGTTTAGCTCCTACGAGCAGTACTTC,CASSLAGFSSYEQYF
.,TRBV10-3,TRBJ2-6,once,TGTGCCATCAGTGAGGACAGACCTGGGGCCAACGTCCTGACTTTC,CAISEDRPGANVLTF
.,TRBV6-5,TRBJ1-1,once,TGTGCCAGCAGACGAACAGGATGGGATGAAGCTTTCTTT,CASRRTGWDEAFF
.,TRBV5-4,TRBJ1-2,.,TGTGCCAGCAGCTTGGGGTCGGGAGGCTACACCTTC,CASSLGSGGYTF
.,TRBV25-1,TRBJ1-1,.,TGTGCCAGCAGTGAATATCTTGGGGGTGCGGCCACTGAAGCTTTCTTT,CASSEYLGGAATEAFF
TRBD1,TRBV25-1,TRBJ2-5,once,TGTGCCAGCTCCAGGACAGGGGGCTCCCCAGAGACCCAGTACTTC,CASSRTGGSPETQYF